The sequence of this T cell receptor beta chain was determined in a study of cytomegalovirus exposure and HLA in healthy donors. General study points: Association of a missense DCLRE1C variant with TCR beta V- and J-gene trimming was reported in a later analysis. Cytomegalovirus association was assigned to approximately 160 TCR beta chains. Researchers reported from a later analysis that most CMV-associated TCR beta chains appeared HLA-restricted. Clonal expansion was found to be greater in HLA-associated TCR beta chains than in equally common others in a later analysis.

This CDR3 is 14 amino acids long. Germline V gene lookup returns CDR1 WNHNN and CDR2 SYGVQD (reference sequence). V was pared by 3 bases and J by 6 bases, with 12 bases between. Both 60 Vbeta primers and 13 Jbeta primers went into the PCR. Profiled with immunoSEQ multiplex PCR; TCRdb holds only in-frame clones, not every one. The table shows some 99,000 clones, with roughly 79% occurring only once. For this clone: Antigen unknown.

The rearrangement links TRBV10-1 to TRBJ2-1; D is unclear. Sequencing was performed on PBMCs. The TCR comes from a man aged 35 to 55 in good health and CMV-seronegative. Here the CDR3 reads CASSDPPQANEQFF. For the CDR3, the DNA is TGCGCCAGCAGTGACCCCCCCCAAGCCAATGAGCAGTTCTTC.